This is a list of T cell receptor beta chains from one sample in a study of molecular identifiers for immune sequencing clone quantification. TCRdb used MiXCR to reprocess the PCR reads, holding one entry per CDR3 protein. Of about half a million distinct CDR3 sequences listed, around 23% are singletons. Specimen: naive CD8+ T cells from blood, with Jurkat cell RNA spiked in. The receptors stem from a human donor in good health. Some libraries in this study had Jurkat cell RNA spiked in. Each CDR3 is given with its conserved first and last residue. D genes are given only for firm matches. The listing skips clone size in some rows; elsewhere it reads once, few, many or a size class.

TRBV18	NA	TRBJ2-3	TRBD2	CASSPRFISGTSGSSDTQYF	TGTGCCAGCTCACCACGGTTTATATCTGGGACTAGCGGGAGTTCAGATACGCAGTATTTT
TRBV7-2	many	TRBJ2-1	TRBD1	CASSLGQGANEQFF	TGTGCCAGCAGCTTAGGACAGGGGGCGAATGAGCAGTTCTTC
TRBV14	few	TRBJ2-3	TRBD2	CASSQVAGGITDTQYF	TGTGCCAGCAGCCAAGTTGCGGGAGGGATCACAGATACGCAGTATTTT
TRBV9	few	TRBJ2-3	NA	CASSVKGVWDTQYF	TGTGCCAGCAGCGTAAAGGGAGTTTGGGATACGCAGTATTTT
TRBV18	few	TRBJ2-3	NA	CASSPNPRDTQYF	TGTGCCAGCTCACCAAACCCAAGGGATACGCAGTATTTT
TRBV7-2	many	TRBJ1-6	NA	CASSSIRGRNSPLHF	TGTGCCAGCAGCTCAATCCGGGGCAGGAATTCACCCCTCCACTTT
TRBV7-9	NA	TRBJ2-5	TRBD1	CASSVGQGKYQEPQYF	TGTGCCAGCAGCGTAGGACAGGGCAAATATCAAGAGCCCCAGTACTTC
TRBV4-3	few	TRBJ2-7	TRBD1	CASSQLPGQSPYEQYF	TGCGCCAGCAGCCAGTTACCGGGACAGTCGCCCTACGAGCAGTACTTC
TRBV19	few	TRBJ1-1	TRBD1	CASSTQPGQRPEAFF	TGTGCCAGTAGTACACAGCCGGGACAGCGACCTGAAGCTTTCTTT
TRBV3-1	many	TRBJ1-1	TRBD1	CASSSLTGSGGTEAFF	TGTGCCAGCAGCTCCTTGACAGGGAGTGGGGGGACTGAAGCTTTCTTT
TRBV28	NA	TRBJ1-2	TRBD1	CASSLRTGVFDTNYGYTF	TGTGCCAGCAGTTTACGGACAGGGGTTTTCGACACTAACTATGGCTACACCTTC
TRBV7-9	many	TRBJ1-5	NA	CASSLAGLTQPQHF	TGTGCCAGCAGCTTAGCGGGGCTGACTCAGCCCCAGCATTTT
TRBV19	once	TRBJ2-3	NA	CASRRASLPSTDTQYF	TGTGCCAGTAGGAGGGCCTCCCTACCGAGCACAGATACGCAGTATTTT
TRBV6-1	few	TRBJ2-7	NA	CACKDRHAYEQYF	TGTGCCTGCAAAGACAGGCACGCTTACGAGCAGTACTTC
TRBV29-1	few	TRBJ1-2	TRBD1	CSVLGQGAFSDYGYTF	TGCAGCGTTTTAGGACAGGGGGCGTTTAGTGACTATGGCTACACCTTC
TRBV5-1	many	TRBJ2-3	TRBD1	CASSFGTVVIDTQYF	TGCGCCAGCAGTTTCGGGACAGTGGTTATAGATACGCAGTATTTT
TRBV6-5	once	TRBJ2-2	TRBD2	CASSSRVTSGANIGELFF	TGTGCCAGCAGTTCAAGGGTGACTAGCGGCGCGAACATCGGGGAGCTGTTTTTT
TRBV28	many	TRBJ2-7	TRBD2	CASSPKLAGPSYEQYF	TGTGCCAGCAGTCCCAAACTAGCGGGCCCCTCCTACGAGCAGTACTTC
TRBV14	NA	TRBJ2-1	NA	CASSQERTYNEQFF	TGTGCCAGCAGCCAAGAACGGACCTACAATGAGCAGTTCTTC
TRBV4-1	many	TRBJ2-3	NA	CASSQVGQGGYTDTQYF	TGCGCCAGCAGCCAAGTAGGCCAGGGGGGGTACACAGATACGCAGTATTTT
TRBV6-5	many	TRBJ2-5	NA	CASSYSRQETQYF	TGTGCCAGCAGTTATTCCCGACAAGAGACCCAGTACTTC
TRBV30	many	TRBJ2-7	NA	CAWSVPPGEQYF	TGTGCCTGGAGTGTCCCGCCGGGTGAGCAGTACTTC
TRBV6-5	few	TRBJ1-4	NA	CASGLEAATTNEKLFF	TGTGCCAGCGGCCTCGAGGCAGCCACCACTAATGAAAAACTGTTTTTT
TRBV27	NA	TRBJ2-1	TRBD2	CASSLSARSGGHTYNEQFF	TGTGCCAGCAGTTTGAGTGCTAGGAGCGGGGGGCATACCTACAATGAGCAGTTCTTC
TRBV6-2/TRBV6-3	many	TRBJ1-5	TRBD1	CASGLQGTQPQHF	TGTGCCAGCGGCTTACAGGGGACTCAGCCCCAGCATTTT
TRBV5-1	NA	TRBJ2-5	NA	CASSNISPSRETQYF	TGCGCCAGCAGCAACATTAGCCCATCCCGAGAGACCCAGTACTTC
TRBV11-3	NA	TRBJ2-5	NA	CASSPGVGWQETQYF	TGTGCCAGCAGCCCCGGGGTTGGGTGGCAAGAGACCCAGTACTTC
TRBV19	many	TRBJ2-1	TRBD1	CASSITGAREQFF	TGTGCCAGTAGTATCACAGGGGCTCGGGAGCAGTTCTTC
TRBV20-1	NA	TRBJ1-1	NA	CSADPFGWNTEAFF	TGCAGTGCCGATCCATTCGGCTGGAACACTGAAGCTTTCTTT
TRBV4-1	many	TRBJ2-7	TRBD2	CASSQDPGGFYEQYF	TGCGCCAGCAGCCAAGATCCCGGGGGGTTCTACGAGCAGTACTTC
TRBV7-9	NA	TRBJ2-5	TRBD2	CASSLASGGGWKETQYF	TGTGCCAGCAGCTTAGCGAGCGGGGGAGGTTGGAAAGAGACCCAGTACTTC
TRBV5-1	few	TRBJ1-3	NA	CASSLAGTTLSGNTIYF	TGCGCCAGCAGCTTGGCGGGGACAACACTATCTGGAAACACCATATATTTT